A selection of T cell receptor beta chains follows, all from one sample in a study of CD8 T cells in ankylosing spondylitis. TCRdb analysed the 5' RACE reads with MiXCR anew, one entry per CDR3 protein. The table records about 360,000 distinct CDR3 sequences, about 15% of them present only once. The sample was blood, either unsorted or a sorted T cell fraction (not recorded which). The receptors originated from a male donor with ankylosing spondylitis or in good health (not recorded which). Both conserved end residues are part of each CDR3. Each record gives: V gene, CDR3 protein.

TRBV29-1,CSVDGQGETEAFF
TRBV11-2,CASSSDGAYF
TRBV20-1,CSASVTIDYNEQFF
TRBV3-1,CASTKFGGNGYTF
TRBV7-2,CASSDGGSSYNEQFF
TRBV5-8,CASRGPGIANQPQHF
TRBV5-1,CASSLVVGSYEQYF
TRBV7-9,CASSLEGVSGELFF
TRBV5-1,CASSAGLAGGNTGELFF
TRBV7-2,CASSSPLVNEQFF
TRBV3-1,CASSPQDGAQYF
TRBV4-1,CASSQTDSANYGYTF
TRBV10-3,CAIREGTTNYGYTF
TRBV12-5,CASGGSLYADTQYF
TRBV29-1,CSSSRGLAETQYF
TRBV12-3/TRBV12-4,CASTNRGFGGELFF
TRBV6-1,CASSKNRGAYEQYF
TRBV6-1,CASRPPGQGANTQYF
TRBV5-6,CAISPGLSCGEYF
TRBV19,CASIDRGGSNQPQHF
TRBV29-1,CSVEDEGRFEKLFF
TRBV7-9,CASSLVGGRDLFF
TRBV4-2,CASSQDGGSSSTQYF
TRBV5-1,CASSWGPTNTEAFF
TRBV7-9,CASSPQLNEQFF
TRBV6-1,CASGEPGEGSYEQYF
TRBV5-1,CASSLKTNFYEQYF
TRBV6-1,CASSAPGLQGSGNTIYF
TRBV14,CASSQAQGITEAFF
TRBV20-1,CSARDPQHGRDYEQYF
TRBV6-1,CASSEARTGQPSKNEQFF
TRBV5-1,CASSPGQGGGEQYF
TRBV6-2/TRBV6-3,CASRRGQGAAGELFF
TRBV4-1,CASSQVAGGLSYNEQFF
TRBV12-3/TRBV12-4,CASTGLVSGTDTQYF
TRBV12-5,CASGLATGGRSRNEQYF
TRBV12-3/TRBV12-4,CASSWVAGASYNEQFF
TRBV5-6,CASSVPGTGKTDTQYF
TRBV5-5,CASSLRLWEGGYTF
TRBV5-5,CASSLETGSNTGELFF
TRBV4-2,CASSQQLDRSSYNEQFF
TRBV3-1,CASSAPERTGPIRDTQYF
TRBV5-1,CASSSGTTNTGELFF
TRBV10-3,CAIGADLTYEQYF
TRBV5-1,CASSNPTGFQETQYF
TRBV5-1,CASSPGVWADTQYF
TRBV4-1,CASSQVIGNPEAFF
TRBV15,CATSRPGANVLTF
TRBV5-1,CSSSLGQGSGYTF
TRBV20-1,CSARDLTGLNQPQHF
TRBV10-3,CAISSPTGGHNYGYTF
TRBV2,CATGPVGYTF
TRBV5-1,CASSLDPQGGAYEQYF
TRBV6-5,CASSYSGGMKTQYF
TRBV5-1,CASSLVPSGRGGETQYF